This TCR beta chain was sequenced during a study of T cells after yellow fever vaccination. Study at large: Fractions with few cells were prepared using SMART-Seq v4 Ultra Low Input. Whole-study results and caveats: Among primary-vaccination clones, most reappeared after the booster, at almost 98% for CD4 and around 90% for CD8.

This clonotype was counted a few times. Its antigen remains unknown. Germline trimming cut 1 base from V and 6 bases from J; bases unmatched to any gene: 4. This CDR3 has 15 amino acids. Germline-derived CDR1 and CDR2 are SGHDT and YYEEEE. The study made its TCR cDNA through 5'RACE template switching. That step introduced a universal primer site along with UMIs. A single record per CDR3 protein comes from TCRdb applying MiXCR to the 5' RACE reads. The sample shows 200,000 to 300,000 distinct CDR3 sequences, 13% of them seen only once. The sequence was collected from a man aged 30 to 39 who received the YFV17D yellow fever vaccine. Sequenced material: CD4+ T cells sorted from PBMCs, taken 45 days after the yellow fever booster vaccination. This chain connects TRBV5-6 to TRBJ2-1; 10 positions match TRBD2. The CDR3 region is CASSLISGRINEQFF. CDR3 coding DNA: TGTGCCAGCAGCTTGATTAGCGGGAGGATCAATGAGCAGTTCTTC.